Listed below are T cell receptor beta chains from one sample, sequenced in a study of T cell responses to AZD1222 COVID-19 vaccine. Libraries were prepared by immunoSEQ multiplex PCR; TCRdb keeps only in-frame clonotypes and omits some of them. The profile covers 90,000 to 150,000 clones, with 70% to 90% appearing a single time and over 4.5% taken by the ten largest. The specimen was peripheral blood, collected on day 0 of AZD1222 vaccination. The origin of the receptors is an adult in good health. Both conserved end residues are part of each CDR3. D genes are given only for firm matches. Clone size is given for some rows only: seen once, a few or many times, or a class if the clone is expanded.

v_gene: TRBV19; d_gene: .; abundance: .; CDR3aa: CASTVSESSYNEQFF
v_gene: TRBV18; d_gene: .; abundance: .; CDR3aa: CASSPQRGVPYGYTF
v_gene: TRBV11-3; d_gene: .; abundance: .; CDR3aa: CASSLTGTNIGELFF
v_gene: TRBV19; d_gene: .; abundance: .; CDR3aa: CASRPHMNTEAFF
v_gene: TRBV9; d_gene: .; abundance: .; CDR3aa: CASSGSINQPQHF
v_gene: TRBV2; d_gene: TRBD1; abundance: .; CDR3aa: CASSGDRGDEAFF
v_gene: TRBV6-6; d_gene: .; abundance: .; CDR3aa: CASSYSSPLQETQYF
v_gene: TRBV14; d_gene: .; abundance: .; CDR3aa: CASSQTPWEGYTF
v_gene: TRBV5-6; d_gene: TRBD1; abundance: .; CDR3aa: CASSLGDRDSNYGYTF
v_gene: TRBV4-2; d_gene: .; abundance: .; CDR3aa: CASSLDSPRAGNTIYF
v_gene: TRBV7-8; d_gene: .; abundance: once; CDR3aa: CASSARYTDTQYF
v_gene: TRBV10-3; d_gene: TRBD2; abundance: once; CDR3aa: CAIRAGTTLTDTQYF
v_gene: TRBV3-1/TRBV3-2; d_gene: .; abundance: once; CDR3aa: CASSPQDRYGYTF
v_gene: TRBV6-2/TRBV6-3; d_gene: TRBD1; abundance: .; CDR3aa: CASSRDSYYGYTF
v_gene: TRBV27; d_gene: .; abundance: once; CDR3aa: CASSRTSHYGYTF
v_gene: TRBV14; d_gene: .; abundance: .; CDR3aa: CASSQEGAPTYNSPLHF
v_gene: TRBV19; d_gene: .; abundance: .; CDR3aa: CAIQTPGPENIQYF
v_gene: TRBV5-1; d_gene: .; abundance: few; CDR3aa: CASSPGRGTDTQYF
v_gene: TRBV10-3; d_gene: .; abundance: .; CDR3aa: CAISESDRNYGYTF
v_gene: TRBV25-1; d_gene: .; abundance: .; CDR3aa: CASKSTAYGYTF
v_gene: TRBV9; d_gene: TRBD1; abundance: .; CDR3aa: CASRKTGNYGYTF
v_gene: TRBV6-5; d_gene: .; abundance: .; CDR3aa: CASSPGQPNTEAFF
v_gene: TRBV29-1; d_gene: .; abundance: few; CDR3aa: CSVLPQGLGETQYF
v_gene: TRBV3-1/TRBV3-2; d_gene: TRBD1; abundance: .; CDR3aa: CASSQSQGLDEKLFF